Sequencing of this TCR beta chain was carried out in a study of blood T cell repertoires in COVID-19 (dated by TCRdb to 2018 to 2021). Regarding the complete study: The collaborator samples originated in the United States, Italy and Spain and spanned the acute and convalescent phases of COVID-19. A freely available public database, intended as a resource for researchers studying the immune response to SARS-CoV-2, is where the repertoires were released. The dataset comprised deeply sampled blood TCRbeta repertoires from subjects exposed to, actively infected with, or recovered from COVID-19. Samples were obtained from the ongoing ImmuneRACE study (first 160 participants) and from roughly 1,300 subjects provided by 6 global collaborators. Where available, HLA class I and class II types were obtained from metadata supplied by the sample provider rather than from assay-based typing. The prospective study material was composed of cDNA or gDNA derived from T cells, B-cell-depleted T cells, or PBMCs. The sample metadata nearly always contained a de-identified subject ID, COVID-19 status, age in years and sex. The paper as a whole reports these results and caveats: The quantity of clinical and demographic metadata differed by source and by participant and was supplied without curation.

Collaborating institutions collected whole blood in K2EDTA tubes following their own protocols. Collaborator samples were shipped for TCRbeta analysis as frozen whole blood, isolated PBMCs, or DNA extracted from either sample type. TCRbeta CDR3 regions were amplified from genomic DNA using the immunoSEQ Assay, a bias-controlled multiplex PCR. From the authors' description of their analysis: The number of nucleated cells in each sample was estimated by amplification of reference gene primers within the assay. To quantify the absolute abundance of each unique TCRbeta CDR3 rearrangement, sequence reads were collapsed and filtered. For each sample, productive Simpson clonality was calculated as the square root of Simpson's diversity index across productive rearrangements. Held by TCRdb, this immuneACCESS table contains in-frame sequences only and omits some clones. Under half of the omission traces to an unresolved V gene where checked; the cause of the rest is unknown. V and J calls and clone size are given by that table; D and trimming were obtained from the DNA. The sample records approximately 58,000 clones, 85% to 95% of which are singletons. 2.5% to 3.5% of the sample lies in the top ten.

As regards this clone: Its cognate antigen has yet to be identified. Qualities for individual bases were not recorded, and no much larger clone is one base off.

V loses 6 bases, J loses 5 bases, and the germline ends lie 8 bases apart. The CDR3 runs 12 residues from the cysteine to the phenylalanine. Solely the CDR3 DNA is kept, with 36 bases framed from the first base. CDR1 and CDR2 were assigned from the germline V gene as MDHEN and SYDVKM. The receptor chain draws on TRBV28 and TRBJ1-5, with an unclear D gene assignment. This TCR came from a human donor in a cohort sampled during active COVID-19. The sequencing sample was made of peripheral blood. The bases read TGTGCCAGCAGAGCGCCCCATCAGCCCCAGCATTTT. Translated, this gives CASRAPHQPQHF.